This T cell receptor (beta chain) was captured in a study of beta chain features in type 1 diabetes. Study-level background: All of the samples together had approximately 100,000,000 sorted cells examined. Study observations and caveats: The study found moderately but significantly shorter TCRB CDR3s in all four CD4+ subsets of Type 1 diabetes patients. Fewer junction insertions and more nucleotide deletions appeared in type 1 diabetes patients. A cDNA-based sequencing approach could over-represent cells with high TCR expression.

Notes on this clone: Its antigen is as yet unknown.

Expressed TCRB transcripts were sequenced, since all the RNA that had been isolated was reverse transcribed. Some clones are missing from TCRdb's copy, which holds only in-frame ones; the method was immunoSEQ multiplex PCR. The profile shows more than 120,000 clones, 10% to 15% of them singletons. In germline, CDR1 is SGHTA, CDR2 FQGNSA. The CDR3 covers 18 residues. V shed 5 bases and J 0 bases; nucleotides not matched to a gene: 11. Populations isolated by sorting all had purity greater than 95%. The TCR originated in a man aged 18 to 29 with type 1 diabetes. Sequenced sample: central memory CD4+ T cells from blood. The chain combines TRBV7-2 with TRBJ2-7; TRBD1 matches at 12 bases. In nucleotides, the CDR3 is TGTGCCAGCAGCGAATCCCGGGACAGGGGGCTTAACTCCTACGAGCAGTACTTC. Translation gives CASSESRDRGLNSYEQYF. Complete variable domain (other parts from reference TRBV7-2 and TRBJ2-7): GAGVSQSPSNKVTEKGKDVELRCDPISGHTALYWYRQSLGQGLEFLIYFQGNSAPDKSGLPSDRFSAERTGGSVSTLTIQRTQQEDSAVYLCASSESRDRGLNSYEQYFGPGTRLTVT.